The 18 T cell receptor beta chains in this list originate from one sample, sequenced in a study of blood T cell repertoires in COVID-19. Profiling relied on immunoSEQ multiplex PCR, and the TCRdb table lists in-frame clones only, not all of them. This table has 70,000 or so clones, around 76% appearing once. The sequenced sample consisted of peripheral blood. These receptors were obtained from a human donor in a cohort sampled during active COVID-19.

The chain carries TRBV7-8 and TRBJ2-1; 9 nucleotides agree with TRBD2. The germline V gene encodes CDR1 SGHVS and CDR2 FQNEAQ. This CDR3 is 16 amino acids long. V lost 1 base and J lost 3; bases outside the gene matches: 4. The CDR3 DNA reads TGTGCCAGCAGCTTAGAGGCGGGGGGGATCTACAATGAGCAGTTCTTC. This translates into CASSLEAGGIYNEQFF.

The V gene is TRBV15, the J gene TRBJ2-7; 12 bases line up with TRBD2. The germline gives CDR1 LNHNV, CDR2 YYDKDF (reference sequence). The CDR3 has 18 amino acids. V was clipped by 0 bases and J by 1 base; unmatched bases: 7. Here the CDR3 reads CATSRDPGTSGHSYEQYF. In nucleotides, the CDR3 is TGTGCCACCAGCAGAGATCCCGGGACTAGCGGGCATTCCTACGAGCAGTACTTC. Full variable domain (remainder filled in from reference TRBV15 and TRBJ2-7): DAMVIQNPRYQVTQFGKPVTLSCSQTLNHNVMYWYQQKSSQAPKLLFHYYDKDFNNEADTPDNFQSRRPNTSFCFLDIRSPGLGDTAMYLCATSRDPGTSGHSYEQYFGPGTRLTVT.

V usage is TRBV9 and J usage is TRBJ2-1, with 10 nucleotides matching TRBD1. The CDR3 loop spans 17 amino acids. V dropped 4 bases and J dropped 2; count of bases not matched to a gene: 9. The germline gives CDR1 SGDLS, CDR2 YYNGEE. The CDR3 DNA sequence: TGTGCCAGCAGCTCATTAGGAGGGACAGGGGCCTACAATGAGCAGTTCTTC. It yields the protein CASSSLGGTGAYNEQFF.

The chain employs TRBV5-6 and TRBJ2-1; unclear D gene. V lost 2 bases, J lost 7 bases, and 7 bases lay in between. The CDR3 is 12 residues long. Germline CDR1 SGHDT, CDR2 YYEEEE. DNA of the CDR3: TGTGCCAGCAGCTTTCCCGGTAATGAGCAGTTCTTC. It encodes CASSFPGNEQFF.

The genes are TRBV29-1 and TRBJ2-2, with D unclear. The germline gives CDR1 SQVTM, CDR2 ANQGSEA. Trimming cost V 7 bases and J 4 bases, with 22 bases left between them. This CDR3 contains 16 residues. CDR3 protein: CSAKRETSGSTGELFF. In DNA form, the CDR3 reads TGCAGCGCCAAACGAGAGACAAGTGGTAGCACCGGGGAGCTGTTTTTT.

The chain carries TRBV5-1 and TRBJ1-4; no definite D call. V lost 0 bases and J 3 bases, leaving 9 bases between the germline ends. The V gene's germline CDR1 is SGHRS and CDR2 YFSETQ. The CDR3 contains 15 residues. CDR3 DNA: TGCGCCAGCAGCTTGGATGTACAGCCTAATGAAAAACTGTTTTTT. This encodes CASSLDVQPNEKLFF.

There are a few counts of this clone. The CDR3 spells CASSSTVGQSTEAFF. In DNA form, the CDR3 reads TGTGCCAGCAGCTCGACTGTAGGCCAGAGCACTGAAGCTTTCTTT. The chain links TRBV7-8 to TRBJ1-1; D call uncertain. The germline V gene encodes CDR1 SGHVS and CDR2 FQNEAQ. With 4 bases removed from V and 4 bases from J, the gap between germline ends came to 16 bases. The CDR3 runs to 15 residues.

V gene TRBV6-5 combines with J gene TRBJ1-6; no reliable D call. V was clipped by 8 bases and J by 0 bases, with 11 bases between them. Per germline, CDR1 MNHEY and CDR2 SVGAGI. This CDR3 spans 15 amino acids. Here the CDR3 reads CASFRSRSYNSPLHF. DNA of the CDR3: TGTGCCAGCTTTAGATCCCGCTCCTATAATTCACCCCTCCACTTT.

The CDR3 DNA reads TGTGCCAGCAGTTCTAACAGGGGAAAAGGCTACACCTTC. It codes for CASSSNRGKGYTF. The chain joins TRBV12-3 or TRBV12-4 to TRBJ1-2; TRBD1 aligns across 7 bases. CDR3 length equals 13 residues. Losses at the gene ends were 4 bases for V and 8 bases for J; bases not matched to a gene: 7.

The rearrangement joins TRBV7-2 to TRBJ1-4; D ambiguous. The CDR3 has 13 residues. The V end lost 2 bases, the J end lost 2 bases, and 3 bases lay between the germline ends. CDR1 and CDR2 from the germline V gene are SGHTA and FQGNSA. The CDR3, as DNA: TGTGCCAGCAGCTTACATACTAATGAAAAACTGTTTTTT. Translated: CASSLHTNEKLFF.

The V gene is TRBV27, the J gene TRBJ1-1; D unresolved. Germline CDR1 MNHEY, CDR2 SMNVEV (reference sequence). This CDR3 spans 13 amino acids. Between the trimmed V and J ends, which lost 8 bases and 0 bases, there was a span of 10 bases. CDR3 loop: CASSRVLNTEAFF. As DNA, the CDR3 is TGTGCCAGCTCGAGGGTGCTGAACACTGAAGCTTTCTTT.

DNA of the CDR3: TGTGCCACCAGCAGAGGGACAGTCTACGAGCAGTACTTC. Its translation is CATSRGTVYEQYF. The chain uses TRBV15 and TRBJ2-7; D is perhaps TRBD1 (6 bases). The CDR3 runs to 13 residues. Looked up from germline, CDR1 is LNHNV and CDR2 is YYDKDF (reference sequence). V was trimmed by 1 base and J by 3 bases, leaving 7 bases between them.

The rearrangement joins TRBV30 to TRBJ2-7; weak D call: TRBD2 (5 bases). From germline, CDR1 is GTSNPN and CDR2 SVGIG (reference sequence). CDR3 length: 12 residues. V shed 8 bases and J shed 3 bases, with 14 bases lying between them. DNA of the CDR3: TGTGCCCAGACCTCCCGGGACTACGAGCAGTACTTC. It specifies CAQTSRDYEQYF.

The J gene is TRBJ2-1, the V gene TRBV27; 11 bases are a match to TRBD1. Germline CDR1 reads MNHEY; CDR2 reads SMNVEV (reference sequence). The CDR3 consists of 15 residues. The trim removed 2 bases at V and 6 bases at J, leaving 3 bases unmatched. CDR3 bases: TGTGCCAGCAGTTTAGGGACAGGGGGGTCCAATGAGCAGTTCTTC. Translation: CASSLGTGGSNEQFF.

The V call is TRBV3-1 (or the pseudogene TRBV3-2), the J call TRBJ2-3; 7 positions match TRBD2. V shed 0 bases and J 6 bases; nucleotides not matched to a gene: 9. The CDR3 is 16 amino acids. CDR1 LGHDT and CDR2 YNNKEL come from the germline V gene (reference sequence). In DNA form, the CDR3 reads TGTGCCAGCAGCCAAGAGGGACTAAGGATCGGGGATACGCAGTATTTT. It encodes CASSQEGLRIGDTQYF.

This chain joins TRBV12-3 or TRBV12-4 and TRBJ2-2; D is unclear. The V end lost 8 bases, the J end lost 3 bases, and 4 bases lay between the germline ends. This CDR3 has 11 residues. In DNA, the CDR3 is TGTGCCAGCCAGTACACCGGGGAGCTGTTTTTT. It specifies CASQYTGELFF.

The CDR3 is CASSHLGAINSPLHF. As DNA, the CDR3 is TGCGCCAGCAGCCACCTTGGGGCAATCAATTCACCCCTCCACTTT. V usage is TRBV4-3 and J usage is TRBJ1-6, with D perhaps matching TRBD1 (5 bases). Germline CDR1 is LGHNA and CDR2 is YSLEER. Trimming shortened V by 3 bases and J by 7 bases, and 13 bases separated the two germline ends. This CDR3 is built from 15 residues.

J is TRBJ2-6 and V is TRBV4-1; perhaps TRBD1 as D (6 bases). The CDR3 length is 14 residues. V was pared by 6 bases and J by 3 bases, with 9 bases between. Germline assignment: CDR1 MGHRA and CDR2 YSYEKL. The CDR3 loop reads CASSQGFGANVLTF. DNA of the CDR3: TGCGCCAGCAGTCAGGGGTTTGGGGCCAACGTCCTGACTTTC.